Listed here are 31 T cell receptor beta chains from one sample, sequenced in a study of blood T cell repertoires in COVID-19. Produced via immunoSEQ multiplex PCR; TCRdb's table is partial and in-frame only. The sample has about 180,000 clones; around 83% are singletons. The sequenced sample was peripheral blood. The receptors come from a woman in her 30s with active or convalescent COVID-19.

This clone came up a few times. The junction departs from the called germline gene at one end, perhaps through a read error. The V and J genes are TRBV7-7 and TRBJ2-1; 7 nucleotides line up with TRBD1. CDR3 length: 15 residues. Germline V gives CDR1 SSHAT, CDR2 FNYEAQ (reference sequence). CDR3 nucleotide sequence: TGTGCTAGCAGCTTAGGGGGCCGGTCAAACGATGAGCAGTTCTTC. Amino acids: CASSLGGRSNDEQFF.

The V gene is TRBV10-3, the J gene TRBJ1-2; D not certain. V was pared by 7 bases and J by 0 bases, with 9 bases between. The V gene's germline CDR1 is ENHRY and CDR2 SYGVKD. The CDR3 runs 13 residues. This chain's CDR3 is CAITGSSNYGYTF. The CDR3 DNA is TGTGCCATCACCGGGTCCTCTAACTATGGCTACACCTTC.

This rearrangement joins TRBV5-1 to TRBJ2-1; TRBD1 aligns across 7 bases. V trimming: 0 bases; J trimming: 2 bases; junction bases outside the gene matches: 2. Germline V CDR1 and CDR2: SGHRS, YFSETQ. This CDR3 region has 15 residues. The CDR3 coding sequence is TGCGCCAGCAGCTTGGGTGGGACAGCCTACAATGAGCAGTTCTTC. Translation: CASSLGGTAYNEQFF. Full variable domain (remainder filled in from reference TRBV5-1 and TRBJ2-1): KAGVTQTPRYLIKTRGQQVTLSCSPISGHRSVSWYQQTPGQGLQFLFEYFSETQRNKGNFPGRFSGRQFSNSRSEMNVSTLELGDSALYLCASSLGGTAYNEQFFGPGTRLTVL.

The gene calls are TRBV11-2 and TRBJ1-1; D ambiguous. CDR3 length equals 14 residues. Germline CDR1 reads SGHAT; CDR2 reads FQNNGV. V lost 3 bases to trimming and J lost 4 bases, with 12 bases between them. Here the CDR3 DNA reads TGTGCCAGCAGCTTTAGACACAGACCCACTGAAGCTTTCTTT. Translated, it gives CASSFRHRPTEAFF.

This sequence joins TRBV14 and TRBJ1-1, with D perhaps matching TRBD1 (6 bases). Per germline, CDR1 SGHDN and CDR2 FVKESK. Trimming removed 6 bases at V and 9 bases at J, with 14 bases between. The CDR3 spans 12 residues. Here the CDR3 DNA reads TGTGCCAGCAGTAAGTCCGGGACACAAGCTTTCTTT. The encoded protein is CASSKSGTQAFF. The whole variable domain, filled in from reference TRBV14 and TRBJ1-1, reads EAGVTQFPSHSVIEKGQTVTLRCDPISGHDNLYWYRRVMGKEIKFLLHFVKESKQDESGMPNNRFLAERTGGTYSTLKVQPAELEDSGVYFCASSKSGTQAFFGQGTRLTVV.

CDR3: CASSRKGEAFF. The DNA of the CDR3 is TGTGCCAGCAGTAGGAAGGGGGAAGCTTTCTTT. The rearrangement links TRBV6-5 to TRBJ1-1; a possible D gene is TRBD1 (5 bases). Looked up from germline, CDR1 is MNHEY and CDR2 is SVGAGI. The CDR3 runs to 11 residues. V was trimmed by 5 bases and J by 8 bases, leaving 9 bases between them.

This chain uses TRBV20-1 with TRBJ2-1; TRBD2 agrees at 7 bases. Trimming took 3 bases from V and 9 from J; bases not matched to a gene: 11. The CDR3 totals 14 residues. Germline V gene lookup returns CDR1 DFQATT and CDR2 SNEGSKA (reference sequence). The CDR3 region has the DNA TGCAGTGCTAGTTTTGGCGGGAGCCACGGTGAGCAGTTCTTC. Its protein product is CSASFGGSHGEQFF.

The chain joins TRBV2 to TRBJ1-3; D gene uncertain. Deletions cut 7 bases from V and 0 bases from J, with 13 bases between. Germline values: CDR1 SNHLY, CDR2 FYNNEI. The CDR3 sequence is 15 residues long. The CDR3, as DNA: TGTGCCAGCAAACTCGGGAGATCCTCTGGAAACACCATATATTTT. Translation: CASKLGRSSGNTIYF.

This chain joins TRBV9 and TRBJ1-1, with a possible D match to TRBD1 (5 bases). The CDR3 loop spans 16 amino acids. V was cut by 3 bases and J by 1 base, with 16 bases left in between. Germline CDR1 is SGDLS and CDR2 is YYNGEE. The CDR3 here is CASSAGTGGGNTEAFF. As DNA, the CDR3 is TGTGCCAGCAGCGCAGGGACCGGGGGTGGGAACACTGAAGCTTTCTTT.

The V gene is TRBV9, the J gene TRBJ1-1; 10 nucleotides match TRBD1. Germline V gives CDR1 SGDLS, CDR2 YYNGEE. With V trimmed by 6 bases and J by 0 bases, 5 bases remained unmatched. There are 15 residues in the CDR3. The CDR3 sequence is CASTRTGGVNTEAFF. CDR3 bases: TGTGCCAGCACCAGGACAGGGGGAGTGAACACTGAAGCTTTCTTT.

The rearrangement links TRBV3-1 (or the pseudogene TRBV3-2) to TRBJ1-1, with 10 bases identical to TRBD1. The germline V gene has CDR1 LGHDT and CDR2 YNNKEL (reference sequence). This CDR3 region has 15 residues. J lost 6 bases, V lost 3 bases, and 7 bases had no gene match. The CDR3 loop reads CASSHLTGGVAEAFF. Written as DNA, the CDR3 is TGTGCCAGCAGCCACCTGACAGGGGGCGTCGCTGAAGCTTTCTTT.

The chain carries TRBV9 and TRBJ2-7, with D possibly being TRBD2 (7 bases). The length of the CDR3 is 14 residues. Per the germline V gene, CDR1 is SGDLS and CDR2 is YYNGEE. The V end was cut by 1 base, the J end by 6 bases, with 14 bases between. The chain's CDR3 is CASSVLGGEAEQYF. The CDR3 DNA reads TGTGCCAGCAGCGTACTAGGGGGGGAGGCCGAGCAGTACTTC.

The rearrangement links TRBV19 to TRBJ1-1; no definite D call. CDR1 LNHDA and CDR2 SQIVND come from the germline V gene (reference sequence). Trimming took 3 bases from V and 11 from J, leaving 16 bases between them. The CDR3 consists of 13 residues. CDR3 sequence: CASSIGEGSGAFF. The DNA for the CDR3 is TGTGCCAGTAGTATCGGTGAGGGCTCGGGGGCTTTCTTT.

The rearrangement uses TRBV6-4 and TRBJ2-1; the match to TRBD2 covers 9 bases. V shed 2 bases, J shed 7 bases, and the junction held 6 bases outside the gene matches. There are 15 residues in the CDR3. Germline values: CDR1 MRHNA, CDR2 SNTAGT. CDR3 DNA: TGTGCCAGCAGTGACCCGGCGGGGGGGCTTAATGAGCAGTTCTTC. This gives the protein CASSDPAGGLNEQFF.

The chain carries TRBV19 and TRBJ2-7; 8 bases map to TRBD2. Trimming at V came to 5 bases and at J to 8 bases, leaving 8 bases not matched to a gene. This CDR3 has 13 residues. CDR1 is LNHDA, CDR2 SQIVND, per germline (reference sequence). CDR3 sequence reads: CASSSGGARQQYF. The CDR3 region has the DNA TGTGCCAGTAGTTCGGGAGGGGCGAGGCAGCAGTACTTC.

CDR3 sequence (DNA): TGTGCCAGCTCACCTTACAGGTCGGCCAGCAATCAGCCCCAGCATTTT. Residues: CASSPYRSASNQPQHF. This chain joins TRBV18 and TRBJ1-5; D may be TRBD1 (5 bases). This CDR3 contains 16 residues. V shed 3 bases and J shed 1 base, with 13 bases lying between them. The germline CDR1 and CDR2 sequences are KGHSH and LQKENI.

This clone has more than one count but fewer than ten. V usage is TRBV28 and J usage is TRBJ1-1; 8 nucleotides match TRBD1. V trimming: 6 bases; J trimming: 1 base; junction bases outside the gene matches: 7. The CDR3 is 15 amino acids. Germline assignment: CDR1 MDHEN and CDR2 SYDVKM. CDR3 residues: CASRMDRVGNTEAFF. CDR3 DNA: TGTGCCAGCAGGATGGACAGGGTCGGGAACACTGAAGCTTTCTTT.

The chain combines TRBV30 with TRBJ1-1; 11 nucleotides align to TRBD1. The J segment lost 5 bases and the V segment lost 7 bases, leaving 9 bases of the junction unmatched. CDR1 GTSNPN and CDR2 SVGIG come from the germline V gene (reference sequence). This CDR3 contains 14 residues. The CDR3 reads CAFGQGAGFTEAFF. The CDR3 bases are TGTGCCTTTGGACAGGGGGCAGGTTTTACTGAAGCTTTCTTT. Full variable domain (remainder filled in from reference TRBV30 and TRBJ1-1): SQTIHQWPATLVQPVGSPLSLECTVEGTSNPNLYWYRQAAGRGLQLLFYSVGIGQISSEVPQNLSASRPQDRQFILSSKKLLLSDSGFYLCAFGQGAGFTEAFFGQGTRLTVV.

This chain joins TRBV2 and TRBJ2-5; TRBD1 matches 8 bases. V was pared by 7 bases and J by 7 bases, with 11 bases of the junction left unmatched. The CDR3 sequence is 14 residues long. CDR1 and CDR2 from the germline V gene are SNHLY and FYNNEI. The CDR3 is CASNLQGDKGTQYF. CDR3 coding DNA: TGTGCCAGCAACTTACAGGGGGATAAGGGGACCCAGTACTTC. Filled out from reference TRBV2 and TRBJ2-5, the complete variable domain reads EPEVTQTPSHQVTQMGQEVILRCVPISNHLYFYWYRQILGQKVEFLVSFYNNEISEKSEIFDDQFSVERPDGSNFTLKIRSTKLEDSAMYFCASNLQGDKGTQYFGPGTRLLVL.

This CDR3 is CASSPGTGGPDTQYF. CDR3 DNA sequence: TGCGCCAGCAGCCCCGGGACAGGGGGGCCAGATACGCAGTATTTT. The chain uses TRBV5-1 and TRBJ2-3; the match to TRBD1 covers 11 bases. In germline, CDR1 is SGHRS, CDR2 YFSETQ. This CDR3 contains 15 residues. With 4 bases clipped from V and 4 bases from J, the junction kept 5 bases outside the gene matches.

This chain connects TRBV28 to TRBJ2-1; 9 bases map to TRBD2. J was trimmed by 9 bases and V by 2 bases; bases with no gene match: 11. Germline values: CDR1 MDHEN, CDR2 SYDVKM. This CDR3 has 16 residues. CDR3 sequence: CASSLIASGTRGEQFF. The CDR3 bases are TGTGCCAGCAGTTTAATCGCTAGCGGGACCAGAGGTGAGCAGTTCTTC.

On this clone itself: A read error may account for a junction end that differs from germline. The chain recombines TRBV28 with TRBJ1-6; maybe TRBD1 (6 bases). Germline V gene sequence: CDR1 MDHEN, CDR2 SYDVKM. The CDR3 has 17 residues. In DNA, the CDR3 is TGTGCCAGCAGACCTCAACTACAGACAGGATCGGGTTCACCCCTCTACTTT. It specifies CASRPQLQTGSGSPLYF.

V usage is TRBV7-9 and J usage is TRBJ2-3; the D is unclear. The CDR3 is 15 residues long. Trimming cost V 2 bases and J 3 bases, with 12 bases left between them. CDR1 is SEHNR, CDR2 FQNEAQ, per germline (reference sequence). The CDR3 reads CASSLWAGYTDTQYF. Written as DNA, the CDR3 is TGTGCCAGCAGCTTATGGGCAGGCTATACAGATACGCAGTATTTT.

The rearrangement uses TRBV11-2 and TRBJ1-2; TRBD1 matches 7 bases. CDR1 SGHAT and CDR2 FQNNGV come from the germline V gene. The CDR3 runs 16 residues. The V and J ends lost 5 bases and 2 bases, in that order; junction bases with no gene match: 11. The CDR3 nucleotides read TGTGCCAGCAGCCCACTCTGGACAGGAACCAACTATGGCTACACCTTC. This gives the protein CASSPLWTGTNYGYTF.

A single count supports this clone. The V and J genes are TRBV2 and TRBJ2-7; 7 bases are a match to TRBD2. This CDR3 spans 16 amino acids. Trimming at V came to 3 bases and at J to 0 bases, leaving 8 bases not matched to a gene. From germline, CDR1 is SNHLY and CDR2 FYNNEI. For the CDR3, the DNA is TGTGCCAGCAGTGAGGGGGGGTTTGGAAGCTCCTACGAGCAGTACTTC. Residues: CASSEGGFGSSYEQYF.

The CDR3 region has the DNA TGTGCCAGCTCACCTGGGACAGGACGAAATCAGCCCCAGCATTTT. As protein: CASSPGTGRNQPQHF. V gene TRBV18 combines with J gene TRBJ1-5, with TRBD1 matching over 8 bases. Per germline, CDR1 KGHSH and CDR2 LQKENI. V lost 3 bases and J lost 4; bases outside the gene matches: 5. The CDR3 spans 15 residues.

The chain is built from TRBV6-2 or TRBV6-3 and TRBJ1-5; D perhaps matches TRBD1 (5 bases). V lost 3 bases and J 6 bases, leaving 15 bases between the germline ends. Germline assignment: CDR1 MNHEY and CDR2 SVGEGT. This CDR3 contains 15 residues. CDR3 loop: CASSYRIGGTQPQHF. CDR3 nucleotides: TGTGCCAGCAGTTATAGAATTGGGGGGACTCAGCCCCAGCATTTT.

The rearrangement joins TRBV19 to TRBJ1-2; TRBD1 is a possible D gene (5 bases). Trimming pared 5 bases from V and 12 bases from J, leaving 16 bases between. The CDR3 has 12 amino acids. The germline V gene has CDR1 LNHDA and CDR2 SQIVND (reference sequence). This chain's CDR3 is CASSSRGRVDTF. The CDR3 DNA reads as TGTGCCAGTAGTTCAAGGGGCAGGGTGGACACCTTC.

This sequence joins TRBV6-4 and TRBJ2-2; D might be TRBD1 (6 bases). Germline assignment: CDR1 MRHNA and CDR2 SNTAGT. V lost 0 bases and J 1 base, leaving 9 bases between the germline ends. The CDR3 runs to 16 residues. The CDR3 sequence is CASSDSPTGNTGELFF. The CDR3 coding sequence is TGTGCCAGCAGTGACTCCCCGACAGGGAACACCGGGGAGCTGTTTTTT.

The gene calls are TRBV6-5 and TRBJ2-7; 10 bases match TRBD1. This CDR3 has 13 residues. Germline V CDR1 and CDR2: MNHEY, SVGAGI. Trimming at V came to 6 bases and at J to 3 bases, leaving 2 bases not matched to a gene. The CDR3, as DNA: TGTGCCAGCAGGGGGACAGGGGACTACGAGCAGTACTTC. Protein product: CASRGTGDYEQYF.

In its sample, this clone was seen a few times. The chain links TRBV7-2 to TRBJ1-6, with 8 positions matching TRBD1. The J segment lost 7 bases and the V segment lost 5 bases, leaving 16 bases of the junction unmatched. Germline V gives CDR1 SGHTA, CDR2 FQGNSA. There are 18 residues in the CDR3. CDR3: CASSLGQGARGPNSPLHF. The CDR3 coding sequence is TGTGCCAGCAGCCTTGGACAGGGAGCGAGGGGGCCCAATTCACCCCTCCACTTT.